Listed below are T cell receptor beta chains from one sample, sequenced in a study of T cell changes during pregnancy in multiple sclerosis. Profiled with immunoSEQ multiplex PCR; TCRdb holds only in-frame clones, not every one. The repertoire holds about 83,000 clones, with 90% to 95% as singletons. Sequenced material: peripheral blood, taken in the second trimester of pregnancy. These receptors all come from a female donor with multiple sclerosis, enrolled in a pregnancy study. The CDR3 runs from the conserved cysteine through the conserved F or W. D genes are given only for firm matches. Clone size is stated in some rows and not others, as once, few, many or a class when expanded.

J,D,length,V,size,DNA,CDR3
TRBJ1-2,.,15,TRBV19,.,TGTGCCAGTAGTATAAGAGGCCTTCAGGGCGGCGGCTACACCTTC,CASSIRGLQGGGYTF
TRBJ1-2,.,15,TRBV19,.,TGTGCCAGTAGTTCGACCGGGACATACTCCTATGGCTACACCTTC,CASSSTGTYSYGYTF
TRBJ1-1,.,14,TRBV14,.,TGTGCCAGCAGCCTGGCAGGGCTGAACACTGAAGCTTTCTTT,CASSLAGLNTEAFF
TRBJ1-1,TRBD1,14,TRBV19,.,TGTGCCAGTACCCCTGGGACAGCCGTCACTGAAGCTTTCTTT,CASTPGTAVTEAFF
TRBJ2-3,TRBD2,14,TRBV7-9,.,TGTGCCAGCAGCCTCGGCGGGAGTGCAGATACGCAGTATTTT,CASSLGGSADTQYF
TRBJ1-3,.,15,TRBV29-1,.,TGCAGCGTTTATCCTCCCCCGGACATAGGAAACACCATATATTTT,CSVYPPPDIGNTIYF
TRBJ2-3,TRBD2,15,TRBV5-4,.,TGTGCCAGCAGCTTGGCGGGAGGGCCGTCTGATACGCAGTATTTT,CASSLAGGPSDTQYF
TRBJ2-3,.,16,TRBV5-1,.,TGCGCCAGCAGCTTGGCCCCCGACAGGACCACAGATACGCAGTATTTT,CASSLAPDRTTDTQYF
TRBJ2-3,.,15,TRBV27,.,TGTGCCAGCAGTTTACGGGGGGCTTCCACAGATACGCAGTATTTT,CASSLRGASTDTQYF
TRBJ2-7,.,15,TRBV10-3,once,TGTGCCATCAGGACTCGTACAGGAGATGCCTACGAGCAGTACTTC,CAIRTRTGDAYEQYF
TRBJ1-4,TRBD1,15,TRBV7-9,.,TGTGCCAGCAGCTACGGACAGGGGATTAATGAAAAACTGTTTTTT,CASSYGQGINEKLFF
TRBJ1-2,.,12,TRBV27,.,TGTGCCAGCAGCCGCGTCCCGGGGTCATTGAACTTC,CASSRVPGSLNF
TRBJ2-4,TRBD2,17,TRBV5-1,.,TGCGCCAGCAGCTCAATTAGCGGGAGGAGTGCCAAAAACATTCAGTACTTC,CASSSISGRSAKNIQYF
TRBJ2-7,.,12,TRBV9,.,TGTGCCAGCAGCGACTCAAACTACGAGCAGTACTTC,CASSDSNYEQYF
TRBJ2-7,.,15,TRBV21-1,.,TGTGCCAGCAGGTGGGAGGACGACCTAACCTACGAGCAGTACTTC,CASRWEDDLTYEQYF
TRBJ2-3,TRBD1,13,TRBV16,.,TGTGCCAGCAGCCCGGACAGGTTTGGAACGCAGTATTTT,CASSPDRFGTQYF
TRBJ2-3,TRBD2,16,TRBV11-2,.,TGTGCCAGCAGCTTAGTATCCCTAGCGGGCAGACATACGCAGTATTTT,CASSLVSLAGRHTQYF
TRBJ1-2,TRBD1,12,TRBV19,.,TGTGCCAGTAGTTCAGGGGGGAATGGCTACACCTTC,CASSSGGNGYTF
TRBJ1-2,.,14,TRBV7-8,.,TGTGCCAGCAGCTTACAGGCGGGGAACTATGGCTACACCTTC,CASSLQAGNYGYTF
TRBJ2-5,.,12,TRBV2,.,TGTGCCAGTGGAGAGTACCAAGAGACCCAGTACTTC,CASGEYQETQYF
TRBJ1-2,.,13,TRBV6-5,.,TGTGCCAGCAGTTCCGGGGGGGACTATGGCTACACCTTC,CASSSGGDYGYTF
TRBJ1-1,.,11,TRBV30,.,TGTGCCTGGATTCCTAACACTGAAGCTTTCTTT,CAWIPNTEAFF
TRBJ2-5,TRBD2,16,TRBV5-4,.,TGTGCCAGCAGCTTAAGGACTAGCGGGAGTGTAAAGACCCAGTACTTC,CASSLRTSGSVKTQYF
TRBJ2-7,TRBD2,14,TRBV7-9,medium-sized,TGTGCCAGCAGCTTAGGACTAGCGGCGTACGAGCAGTACTTC,CASSLGLAAYEQYF
TRBJ2-7,TRBD2,14,TRBV7-9,.,TGTGCCAGCAGCCCTTGGGGGGGGGACTACGAGCAGTACTTC,CASSPWGGDYEQYF
TRBJ1-4,.,18,TRBV27,.,TGTGCCAGCAGTTTTTCTCTCCGGACTGCGACAACTAATGAAAAACTGTTTTTT,CASSFSLRTATTNEKLFF
TRBJ1-4,.,15,TRBV2,.,TGTGCCAGCAGTGTGGGGACAACCATTAATGAAAAACTGTTTTTT,CASSVGTTINEKLFF
TRBJ2-7,.,17,TRBV19,.,TGTGCCAGTAGTAGGGGGACACCAGGAGGATTGCCCTACGAGCAGTACTTC,CASSRGTPGGLPYEQYF
TRBJ2-7,.,14,TRBV9,.,TGTGCCAGCAGCTCTGGAGGGAGCTCCTACGAGCAGTACTTC,CASSSGGSSYEQYF